This T cell receptor (beta chain) comes out of a study of blood T cells in healthy people across ages. This clonotype has just a few counts. Next came a second PCR, run for about 7 to 11 cycles, which used a sample-barcoded 5' primer along with a J-beta primer mix. Tags on each cDNA molecule came from a template-switch adaptor with 12 random nucleotides. CDR3-containing paired-end reads numbered at least 2.5 million in each sample. A single record per CDR3 protein comes from TCRdb applying MiXCR to the 5' RACE reads. The table includes 1.5 million to 2 million distinct CDR3 sequences, about 50% detected once. V gave up 4 bases and J gave up 6 bases, with 17 bases separating them. CDR3 length equals 15 residues. Germline V gives CDR1 SGHAT, CDR2 FQNNGV.

This chain joins TRBV11-2 and TRBJ2-3, with D possibly TRBD2 on 6 matching bases. Sequenced sample: blood. The source is a woman between 40 and 50 years old in good health. The CDR3 bases are TGTGCCAGCAGCTCAAGACTGGGACTCGAGGATACGCAGTATTTT. This gives the protein CASSSRLGLEDTQYF.